The source of this TCR beta chain is a study of blood T cell repertoires in COVID-19. Study context: Specimens from acute and convalescent COVID-19 originated in the United States, Italy and Spain.

CDR1 SGHRS and CDR2 YFSETQ come from the germline V gene. V shed 1 base and J shed 6 bases, with 11 bases lying between them. This CDR3 has 14 amino acids. Adults between about 18 and 95 years of age took part from some 25 US areas. The data were produced by immunoSEQ multiplex PCR, yet TCRdb's version contains in-frame clones alone and is incomplete. Of 150,000 to 200,000 clones detected, around 80% appear once; the ten largest clones hold about a sixth. This TCR derives from a woman between 45 and 60 years old with acute COVID-19. Material: PBMCs or T cells enriched from blood (not recorded which). This chain joins TRBV5-1 and TRBJ1-5, with D tentatively TRBD1 (6 bases). The CDR3 nucleotides are TGCGCCAGCAGCTTGATACAGGGTGGTCAGCCCCAGCATTTT. Its protein is CASSLIQGGQPQHF. Looking up the rest from reference TRBV5-1 and TRBJ1-5 gives the full variable domain: KAGVTQTPRYLIKTRGQQVTLSCSPISGHRSVSWYQQTPGQGLQFLFEYFSETQRNKGNFPGRFSGRQFSNSRSEMNVSTLELGDSALYLCASSLIQGGQPQHFGDGTRLSIL.